This entry features one T cell receptor beta chain sequence. What antigen it recognizes has not been identified. No base quality values were provided; no much bigger clone lies one nucleotide off. TCR CDR3 regions were amplified from genomic DNA by multiplex PCR using the deep immunoSEQ assay. Genomic DNA extracted from each cell subset was distributed evenly over all wells of several immunoSEQ 96-well plates, and each plate served as one replicate. For sorted subsets, 200 to 250 ng of genomic DNA, equivalent to 25,000 to 30,000 T cell genomes, went into each replicate PCR. Purified libraries were quantified with a Qubit 3.0 fluorometer, sized on a Bioanalyzer 2100, and re-quantified with the KAPA Library Quantification kit. Each immunoSEQ 96-well plate was sequenced on its own single-read 150-cycle Illumina NextSeq 550 flow cell. Under the source paper's analysis protocol: The immunoSEQ output contained only junctional sequences without quality scores, so filtering could not match that applied to full-length reads. To assign V/J genes and CDR3, sequences were annotated using PyIR, a Python wrapper for IgBLAST v1.9, with IMGT germline references. Reads were removed for weak V/J assignments (E-value above 1e-6), missing CDR3, stop codons, out-of-frame junctions, or ambiguous translated residues. V3J clonotypes were defined as sequences sharing an identical inferred V gene, J gene, and CDR3 amino acid sequence. To compute the percentage overlap between repertoires, the number of shared unique clonotypes was divided by the size of the smaller repertoire. Richness of each repertoire was evaluated using RTK rarefaction, the Chao1 estimator, and Recon v2.1 estimates of unobserved clonotypes. OLGA was used to compute generation probabilities for all TCRbeta clonotypes that the gDNA method yielded from several donors. TCRdb provides this immuneACCESS table in a form limited to in-frame rearrangements. Some clones are lacking; in checked studies, under half of them reflect an unresolved V gene, and why the rest are absent is not known. The V and J calls and clone size were taken over from that table, and D and trimming were inferred from the DNA. Recorded for this sample are around 750,000 clones; 74% of them occurred a single time. The ten largest clones represent under 2% of the sample.

This sample was included in a study of shared clonotypes between healthy human individuals (dated by TCRdb to the early 2020s). At the level of the whole study: The cohort included three men and a couple of women between 18 and 49 years of age. For each donor, CD4 naive and CD4 memory were each run on three plates, CD8 naive on two plates, and CD8 memory on one plate. To estimate repertoire size and how much clonotypes are shared between individuals, the study performed deep sequencing of blood TCR repertoires from roughly five healthy adults. Different laboratories and diverse techniques were used to prepare libraries and sequence TCR repertoires, to increase sequencing depth and limit assay-specific biases. Per donor, leukapheresis produced somewhere between about 0.94 and 9.5 billion PBMCs. Study-level results and caveats: Because the study included a small number of donors, the genetic and exposure-history diversity represented was limited. Estimated clonotype richness was generally larger for naive than for memory subsets. Rarefaction of sorted-subset datasets indicated incomplete sequencing despite the large sequencing depth. When a handful of donors were compared, the shared fraction of clonotypes was roughly 4.8% for naive CD4, less than 4% for naive CD8, roughly 2.5% for memory CD4, and 0.35% to 0.4% for memory CD8. Pairwise subsampling indicated that sequencing depth was expected to affect the degree of clonotype sharing among donors. Only blood was sampled, and tissue TCR repertoires likely differ from those in blood. Clonotypes shared by all four sorted-subset donors showed higher generation probabilities than non-shared clonotypes.

The donors were healthy, HIV-negative adults who had no recently reported acute infections or vaccinations. All donors were Caucasian adults living in Nashville, Tennessee, USA. Magnetic negative selection was used to enrich CD4+ T cells, after which naive cells were positively selected on CD45RA and the negative fraction became the memory subset. Blood was collected by leukapheresis, and PBMCs were isolated by Ficoll-Histopaque density gradient centrifugation and then cryopreserved in liquid nitrogen vapor phase. Analytical flow cytometry was used to check the purity and quantity of each magnetically sorted T cell population. Each sorted fraction had its genomic DNA isolated and then quantified by UV absorbance on a Nanodrop 2000c. The TCR comes from a woman under 40 in good health. Sequenced sample: memory CD4+ T cells sorted from blood. This sample's cell subset or site label indicates: CD45RA-negative fraction.

The CDR3 reads as follows: CSVGITGLLDQPQHF. The DNA sequence reads TGCAGCGTGGGGATTACGGGACTCCTCGATCAGCCCCAGCATTTT. Recombination connected TRBV29-1 to TRBJ1-5; 5 matching bases give a weak D call of TRBD1. CDR1 and CDR2 are drawn from the germline V gene: SQVTM, ANQGSEA. V is clipped by 6 bases and J by 5 bases, and the sequence between their germline boundaries is 20 bases long. Measured from the cysteine to the phenylalanine, the CDR3 is 15 residues long. The DNA shown is the 45-base CDR3, in frame from base 1. Where the CDR3 stops, the reference TRBV29-1 and TRBJ1-5 genes take over; the full variable domain is SAVISQKPSRDICQRGTSLTIQCQVDSQVTMMFWYRQQPGQSLTLIATANQGSEATYESGFVIDKFPISRPNLTFSTLTVSNMSPEDSSIYLCSVGITGLLDQPQHFGDGTRLSIL.